Shown below are 21 T cell receptor beta chains from a single sample sequenced in a study of shared clonotypes between healthy human individuals. Repertoires were generated with immunoSEQ multiplex PCR, while TCRdb's copy carries only in-frame clones and drops some. The repertoire holds some 2.4 million clones, more than 85% seen once, with approximately 0.35% in the top ten. Input material: naive CD4+ T cells from PBMCs. Regarding subset: CD45RA+ positively selected. The receptors derive from a man between 18 and 29 years old in good health. Some clones in this sample may be carry-over from other donors' samples.

This chain uses TRBV7-8 with TRBJ2-3; D not certain. The CDR3 has 13 residues. V was pared by 7 bases and J by 0 bases, with 8 bases between. Germline V gives CDR1 SGHVS, CDR2 FQNEAQ. The chain's CDR3 is CASTSPSTDTQYF. DNA for the CDR3: TGTGCCAGCACCTCCCCAAGCACAGATACGCAGTATTTT.

The V gene is TRBV2, the J gene TRBJ2-7; D may correspond to TRBD1 or TRBD2 (6 bases each). The V gene's germline CDR1 is SNHLY and CDR2 FYNNEI. Trimming took off 8 bases at V and 7 bases at J, with 24 bases between the two ends. There are 15 residues in the CDR3. In DNA form, the CDR3 reads TGTGCCAGCTTGGGAGGCCAGGGGTGGCCGAGGGAGCAGTACTTC. It yields the protein CASLGGQGWPREQYF.

CDR3 nucleotide sequence: TGTGCCAGCAGTGAAGCGTCGCCCCTAGAGGACGGCTACACCTTC. Translated, it gives CASSEASPLEDGYTF. The chain employs TRBV2 and TRBJ1-2; D gene ambiguous. Trimming shortened V by 0 bases and J by 8 bases, and 16 bases separated the two germline ends. Germline-derived CDR1 and CDR2 are SNHLY and FYNNEI. This CDR3 spans 15 amino acids.

The CDR3: CASSPRTGSQYF. Written as DNA, the CDR3 is TGTGCCAGCAGTCCCCGAACAGGGTCCCAGTACTTC. This rearrangement joins TRBV28 to TRBJ2-5; perhaps TRBD1 as D (6 bases). Germline CDR1 and CDR2: MDHEN and SYDVKM. Trimming left V 5 bases short and J 9 bases short, with 13 bases between. The CDR3 sequence is 12 residues long.

The chain recombines TRBV7-2 with TRBJ2-1; perhaps TRBD1 as D (6 bases). CDR1 and CDR2 from the germline V gene are SGHTA and FQGNSA. V lost 5 bases, J lost 5 bases, and 22 bases lay in between. This CDR3 spans 17 amino acids. Here the CDR3 reads CASSPRDKPQVDNEQFF. CDR3 DNA: TGTGCCAGCAGCCCCCGGGACAAACCACAGGTGGACAATGAGCAGTTCTTC.

The rearrangement links TRBV6-5 to TRBJ2-7; D unclear. This CDR3 has 11 amino acids. Germline CDR1 and CDR2: MNHEY and SVGAGI. V dropped 4 bases and J dropped 9 bases, with 10 bases sitting between them. CDR3 region: CASSFGWGQYF. The CDR3 coding sequence is TGTGCCAGCAGTTTCGGGTGGGGGCAGTACTTC.

The CDR3 protein is CASSPETGHNSPLHF. The DNA of the CDR3 is TGCGCCAGCAGCCCAGAAACGGGGCATAATTCACCCCTCCACTTT. V gene TRBV5-1 combines with J gene TRBJ1-6; a possible D gene is TRBD1 (5 bases). Between the trimmed V and J ends, which lost 4 bases and 5 bases, there was a span of 13 bases. This CDR3 contains 15 residues. Germline-derived CDR1 and CDR2 are SGHRS and YFSETQ.

V and J are TRBV2 and TRBJ2-7; TRBD2 matches at 9 bases. This CDR3 has 11 amino acids. V was pared by 8 bases and J by 5 bases, with 1 base of the junction left unmatched. The germline V gene encodes CDR1 SNHLY and CDR2 FYNNEI. DNA of the CDR3: TGTGCCAGCGCGGGGGGGCACGAGCAGTACTTC. It translates to CASAGGHEQYF. The whole variable domain, filled in from reference TRBV2 and TRBJ2-7, reads EPEVTQTPSHQVTQMGQEVILRCVPISNHLYFYWYRQILGQKVEFLVSFYNNEISEKSEIFDDQFSVERPDGSNFTLKIRSTKLEDSAMYFCASAGGHEQYFGPGTRLTVT.

Concerning this clone itself: Other DNA sequences from this sample encode an identical CDR3 as well. The chain recombines TRBV20-1 with TRBJ2-1, with D hard to call. From germline, CDR1 is DFQATT and CDR2 SNEGSKA (reference sequence). V shed 5 bases and J shed 5 bases, with 4 bases lying between them. The CDR3 runs 10 residues. CDR3 DNA sequence: TGCAGTGCTCGGGACAATGAGCAGTTCTTC. Amino acids: CSARDNEQFF.

CDR3 residues: CASSPSRGGSGETQYF. CDR3 sequence (DNA): TGTGCCAGCAGCCCCTCACGGGGCGGGAGTGGAGAGACCCAGTACTTC. V usage is TRBV7-9 and J usage is TRBJ2-5; 7 bases map to TRBD2. Trimming cost V 5 bases and J 4 bases; bases outside gene matches: 13. Germline-derived CDR1 and CDR2 are SEHNR and FQNEAQ (reference sequence). The CDR3 extends over 16 amino acids.

The V call is TRBV6-5, the J call TRBJ1-1, with D perhaps matching TRBD1 (5 bases). The CDR3 spans 12 residues. The V end was cut by 5 bases, the J end by 11 bases, with 15 bases between. Germline CDR1 reads MNHEY; CDR2 reads SVGAGI. For the CDR3, the DNA is TGTGCCAGCAGTGGAGGAGGGGTGCAGGCTTTCTTT. Protein product: CASSGGGVQAFF.

The chain joins TRBV9 to TRBJ2-1; no firm D call. V was pared by 0 bases and J by 4 bases, with 5 bases between. This CDR3 has 13 amino acids. Germline CDR1 reads SGDLS; CDR2 reads YYNGEE. The CDR3 loop is CASSVDAYNEQFF. The CDR3 DNA reads as TGTGCCAGCAGCGTAGACGCTTACAATGAGCAGTTCTTC.

This clone was observed a handful of times. The rearrangement uses TRBV2 and TRBJ1-1; D is ambiguous. This CDR3 region has 13 residues. Trimming stripped 6 bases from V and 11 bases from J, with 19 bases between. CDR1 is SNHLY, CDR2 FYNNEI, per germline. CDR3 nucleotide sequence: TGTGCCAGCAGCTTAGAGGACCCGCTAGAGGCTTTCTTT. This translates into CASSLEDPLEAFF. Supplemented by reference TRBV2 and TRBJ1-1, the full variable domain reads EPEVTQTPSHQVTQMGQEVILRCVPISNHLYFYWYRQILGQKVEFLVSFYNNEISEKSEIFDDQFSVERPDGSNFTLKIRSTKLEDSAMYFCASSLEDPLEAFFGQGTRLTVV.

CDR3 in DNA: TGCGCCAGCAGCTTGGGTTTTGGTTTAGCGGGAGTCGGGAGAGGGAGCAATGAGCAGTTCTTC. It is translated as CASSLGFGLAGVGRGSNEQFF. The rearrangement links TRBV5-1 to TRBJ2-1; 9 bases align to TRBD2. Looked up from germline, CDR1 is SGHRS and CDR2 is YFSETQ. V lost 0 bases to trimming and J lost 6 bases; unmatched junction nucleotides: 22. CDR3 length: 21 amino acids.

The chain joins TRBV28 to TRBJ1-4; TRBD1 matches 8 bases. V gave up 5 bases and J gave up 3 bases; unmatched junction bases: 8. The CDR3 spans 16 residues. Looked up from germline, CDR1 is MDHEN and CDR2 is SYDVKM. The DNA of the CDR3 is TGTGCCAGCAGTCCCCAACAGGGGGTGGCTAATGAAAAACTGTTTTTT. Its protein is CASSPQQGVANEKLFF.

A single count supports this clone. This chain joins TRBV9 and TRBJ2-2; no definite D call. V lost 0 bases and J lost 7, with 10 bases in between. The CDR3 has 14 residues. Germline-derived CDR1 and CDR2 are SGDLS and YYNGEE. CDR3 protein: CASSVGGANGELFF. The DNA of the CDR3 is TGTGCCAGCAGCGTAGGAGGCGCGAACGGGGAGCTGTTTTTT.

This rearrangement joins TRBV6-5 to TRBJ1-2, with a possible D match to TRBD1 (6 bases). Germline loops: CDR1 MNHEY, CDR2 SVGAGI. There are 15 residues in the CDR3. V lost 6 bases and J 4 bases, leaving 18 bases between the germline ends. Written as DNA, the CDR3 is TGTGCCAGCAGGGCAACGACAGGTCTCGGCTATGGCTACACCTTC. It translates to CASRATTGLGYGYTF.

The chain uses TRBV2 and TRBJ2-6, with D perhaps matching TRBD1 (6 bases). Trimming removed 8 bases at V and 0 bases at J, with 11 bases between. The length of the CDR3 is 15 residues. Germline CDR1 reads SNHLY; CDR2 reads FYNNEI. The CDR3 nucleotides read TGTGCCAGCGCCCCAGGGGCCTCTGGGGCCAACGTCCTGACTTTC. This codes for CASAPGASGANVLTF.

Concerning this clone: The sample has other DNA sequences that encode this CDR3 too. CDR3 amino acids: CASSLKQGSNEQFF. The CDR3 nucleotides are TGTGCCAGCAGCTTAAAACAGGGAAGCAATGAGCAGTTCTTC. V usage is TRBV5-4 and J usage is TRBJ2-1; TRBD1 is a possible D gene (6 bases). Trimming stripped 2 bases from V and 6 bases from J, with 12 bases between. CDR3 length: 14 amino acids. CDR1 and CDR2 (germline): SGHNT, YYREEE (reference sequence).

The chain recombines TRBV5-8 with TRBJ2-7; 8 bases are a match to TRBD1. With V trimmed by 10 bases and J by 3 bases, 12 bases remained unmatched. CDR3 size: 14 residues. CDR1 and CDR2 from the germline V gene are SGHTS and YDEGEE. Here the CDR3 DNA reads TGTGCCCCCAGAACCGGGACAGGCTACTACGAGCAGTACTTC. Translated: CAPRTGTGYYEQYF.

The sample holds a few counts of this clone. V is TRBV27 and J is TRBJ1-2; 7 nucleotides align to TRBD1. The junction had 4 bases not matched to a gene; V was cut back by 3 bases and J by 0 bases. The germline V gene has CDR1 MNHEY and CDR2 SMNVEV (reference sequence). This CDR3 is 15 amino acids long. The CDR3 is CASSLSGTANYGYTF. Here the CDR3 DNA reads TGTGCCAGCAGTTTGTCCGGGACAGCTAACTATGGCTACACCTTC.